One and the same sample provided the 32 T cell receptor beta chains below, sequenced in a study of siplizumab effects on memory and regulatory T cells. Only in-frame clones appear in the TCRdb table, and some are missing; sequencing was by immunoSEQ multiplex PCR. The data contain over 100,000 clones, more than 85% of them seen just once; the ten biggest clones take up 0.9% to 1.4%. Sequenced material: CD4+ T cells sorted from blood. The receptors were sampled from a human donor in good health.

The V call is TRBV6-1, the J call TRBJ1-5; D remains unclear. Germline V gene data show CDR1 as MNHNS and CDR2 as SASEGT. The CDR3 length is 13 residues. The V end was cut by 2 bases, the J end by 6 bases, with 8 bases between. CDR3 in DNA: TGTGCCAGCAGTGAACTCCGGGGTCAGCCCCAGCATTTT. Its protein product is CASSELRGQPQHF.

The gene calls are TRBV6-1 and TRBJ2-5, with D tentatively TRBD2 (6 bases). The CDR3 totals 16 residues. Trimming took 3 bases from V and 1 from J, leaving 15 bases between them. CDR1 MNHNS and CDR2 SASEGT come from the germline V gene. The CDR3 here is CASSDYRESFQETQYF. The DNA for the CDR3 is TGTGCCAGCAGTGATTACCGGGAGAGCTTCCAAGAGACCCAGTACTTC.

The J gene is TRBJ2-1, the V gene TRBV5-1, with unresolved D. V gave up 2 bases and J gave up 4 bases, with 16 bases separating them. The CDR3 runs to 16 residues. Germline V gene sequence: CDR1 SGHRS, CDR2 YFSETQ. The DNA for the CDR3 is TGCGCCAGCAGCTTCTCAACGGGCGGACGTTACAATGAGCAGTTCTTC. Its protein is CASSFSTGGRYNEQFF.

The chain joins TRBV27 to TRBJ2-1, with TRBD1 identical over 10 bases. Trimming took 3 bases from V and 6 from J; bases not matched to a gene: 8. CDR3 length: 16 residues. Germline CDR1 MNHEY, CDR2 SMNVEV (reference sequence). CDR3 sequence reads: CASSFKKGQGPNEQFF. The CDR3 DNA reads as TGTGCCAGCAGTTTTAAGAAGGGACAGGGGCCCAATGAGCAGTTCTTC.

The chain joins TRBV5-1 to TRBJ2-5; the D gene could be TRBD1 or TRBD2 (5 bases each). The CDR3 runs 14 residues. The V and J ends lost 0 bases and 4 bases respectively, with 10 bases between them. Germline loops: CDR1 SGHRS, CDR2 YFSETQ. CDR3 DNA: TGCGCCAGCAGCTTGGTAGGGACGGTAGAGACCCAGTACTTC. Amino acids: CASSLVGTVETQYF.

CDR3 amino acids: CAWRQGGTGTEQYF. The CDR3 bases are TGTGCCTGGAGGCAGGGGGGCACAGGGACCGAGCAGTACTTC. The V gene is TRBV30, the J gene TRBJ2-7; possibly TRBD1 for D (7 bases). Germline V lookup: CDR1 GTSNPN, CDR2 SVGIG (reference sequence). Trimming took 3 bases from V and 6 from J, leaving 18 bases between them. CDR3 length equals 14 residues. Drawing the rest from reference TRBV30 and TRBJ2-7, the complete variable domain is SQTIHQWPATLVQPVGSPLSLECTVEGTSNPNLYWYRQAAGRGLQLLFYSVGIGQISSEVPQNLSASRPQDRQFILSSKKLLLSDSGFYLCAWRQGGTGTEQYFGPGTRLTVT.

This clone was counted between two and nine times. The chain combines TRBV10-3 with TRBJ2-3, with D uncertain. Germline CDR1 and CDR2: ENHRY and SYGVKD. V dropped 6 bases and J dropped 0 bases, with 7 bases sitting between them. The CDR3 is 13 residues long. The CDR3 region has the DNA TGTGCCATCAGGGAAGATAGCACAGATACGCAGTATTTT. Its translation: CAIREDSTDTQYF.

This chain links TRBV5-1 with TRBJ2-5; D not resolved. The CDR3 length is 12 residues. Germline V gene sequence: CDR1 SGHRS, CDR2 YFSETQ. Trimming shortened V by 4 bases and J by 4 bases, and 8 bases separated the two germline ends. The CDR3 DNA reads as TGCGCCAGCAGCATAAGCTTAGAGACCCAGTACTTC. Its protein is CASSISLETQYF.

This rearrangement joins TRBV7-8 to TRBJ2-1; D possibly corresponds to TRBD2 (6 bases). V dropped 7 bases and J dropped 9 bases, with 19 bases sitting between them. This CDR3 has 14 amino acids. Germline V gene lookup returns CDR1 SGHVS and CDR2 FQNEAQ. CDR3 sequence reads: CASKSGLAFGEQFF. In DNA, the CDR3 is TGTGCCAGCAAATCTGGGCTAGCGTTTGGTGAGCAGTTCTTC. Supplemented by reference TRBV7-8 and TRBJ2-1, the full variable domain reads GAGVSQSPRYKVAKRGQDVALRCDPISGHVSLFWYQQALGQGPEFLTYFQNEAQLDKSGLPSDRFFAERPEGSVSTLKIQRTQQEDSAVYLCASKSGLAFGEQFFGPGTRLTVL.

The gene calls are TRBV18 and TRBJ2-1; TRBD2 is a possible D gene (6 bases). The CDR3 runs 15 residues. V lost 5 bases and J lost 5, with 16 bases in between. Per germline, CDR1 KGHSH and CDR2 LQKENI. The CDR3 bases are TGTGCCAGCTCATCGGGACTCCACCCGAACAATGAGCAGTTCTTC. It translates to CASSSGLHPNNEQFF. The variable domain in full, with the rest retrieved from reference TRBV18 and TRBJ2-1, is NAGVMQNPRHLVRRRGQEARLRCSPMKGHSHVYWYRQLPEEGLKFMVYLQKENIIDESGMPKERFSAEFPKEGPSILRIQQVVRGDSAAYFCASSSGLHPNNEQFFGPGTRLTVL.

The gene calls are TRBV6-5 and TRBJ2-2; D not resolved. Germline V lookup: CDR1 MNHEY, CDR2 SVGAGI. This CDR3 is 14 amino acids long. V dropped 2 bases and J dropped 5 bases, with 9 bases sitting between them. The CDR3 DNA reads TGTGCCAGCAGTTACGAGAGAAGGACCGGGGAGCTGTTTTTT. This encodes CASSYERRTGELFF.

The CDR3 DNA reads as TGTGCCAGCAGTTTAGTCAAAGTGGTTCAGGACAATGAGCAGTTCTTC. It codes for CASSLVKVVQDNEQFF. V is TRBV28 and J is TRBJ2-1; no reliable D call. Germline lookup yields CDR1 MDHEN and CDR2 SYDVKM. The CDR3 has 16 residues. Trimming took 2 bases from V and 5 from J, leaving 16 bases between them. Variable domain in full (rest from reference TRBV28 and TRBJ2-1): DVKVTQSSRYLVKRTGEKVFLECVQDMDHENMFWYRQDPGLGLRLIYFSYDVKMKEKGDIPEGYSVSREKKERFSLILESASTNQTSMYLCASSLVKVVQDNEQFFGPGTRLTVL.

This chain links TRBV5-4 with TRBJ2-2; D gene ambiguous. The germline V and J ends were trimmed by 4 bases and 8 bases, with 15 bases remaining between them. Per the germline V gene, CDR1 is SGHNT and CDR2 is YYREEE (reference sequence). This CDR3 has 14 amino acids. The CDR3 loop reads CASSPDQFWGELFF. As DNA, the CDR3 is TGTGCCAGCAGCCCTGATCAGTTCTGGGGGGAGCTGTTTTTT.

V and J are TRBV11-2 and TRBJ1-2; the D is unclear. CDR1 and CDR2 from the germline V gene are SGHAT and FQNNGV. The CDR3 contains 14 residues. Deletions cut 1 base from V and 0 bases from J, with 6 bases between. Here the CDR3 reads CASSLGRANYGYTF. The CDR3 nucleotides are TGTGCCAGCAGCTTAGGCAGAGCTAACTATGGCTACACCTTC.

This chain links TRBV5-4 with TRBJ2-6, with D unclear. Trimming left V 3 bases short and J 1 base short, with 14 bases between. The CDR3 consists of 17 residues. Per the germline V gene, CDR1 is SGHNT and CDR2 is YYREEE (reference sequence). The chain's CDR3 is CASSSQKTYSGANVLTF. CDR3 nucleotide sequence: TGTGCCAGCAGCTCCCAAAAAACTTATTCTGGGGCCAACGTCCTGACTTTC. The variable domain in full, with the rest retrieved from reference TRBV5-4 and TRBJ2-6, is ETGVTQSPTHLIKTRGQQVTLRCSSQSGHNTVSWYQQALGQGPQFIFQYYREEENGRGNFPPRFSGLQFPNYSSELNVNALELDDSALYLCASSSQKTYSGANVLTFGAGSRLTVL.

The gene calls are TRBV6-1 and TRBJ2-5; D gene uncertain. With 7 bases removed from V and 4 bases from J, the gap between germline ends came to 13 bases. This CDR3 comprises 13 residues. From germline, CDR1 is MNHNS and CDR2 SASEGT. CDR3 protein: CASIPPRRETQYF. As DNA, the CDR3 is TGTGCCAGCATACCCCCGCGGAGAGAGACCCAGTACTTC.

Details on this clone: This sample also contains other DNA sequences that code for the same CDR3. This rearrangement joins TRBV18 to TRBJ2-7; D call uncertain. CDR1 is KGHSH, CDR2 LQKENI, per germline. The CDR3 is made up of 11 amino acids. Trimming shortened V by 2 bases and J by 3 bases, and 2 bases separated the two germline ends. The CDR3 coding sequence is TGTGCCAGCTCACCAAACTACGAGCAGTACTTC. Its protein is CASSPNYEQYF.

The chain recombines TRBV7-6 with TRBJ2-3; D perhaps matches TRBD2 (5 bases). This CDR3 comprises 18 residues. V was clipped by 8 bases and J by 2 bases, with 26 bases between them. The V gene's germline CDR1 is SGHVS and CDR2 FNYEAQ. Written as DNA, the CDR3 is TGTGCCAGCTCATCTTCACCCGGAGAAGCGGTAGACACAGATACGCAGTATTTT. Translation gives CASSSSPGEAVDTDTQYF.

The genes are TRBV7-8 and TRBJ2-7; D not resolved. V shed 1 base and J shed 3 bases, with 7 bases lying between them. Germline V gene data show CDR1 as SGHVS and CDR2 as FQNEAQ. The CDR3 sequence is 13 residues long. In DNA, the CDR3 is TGTGCCAGCAGCTTAGTTAACAACTACGAGCAGTACTTC. It is translated as CASSLVNNYEQYF. The full variable domain, in which reference TRBV7-8 and TRBJ2-7 provide the parts outside the CDR3, is GAGVSQSPRYKVAKRGQDVALRCDPISGHVSLFWYQQALGQGPEFLTYFQNEAQLDKSGLPSDRFFAERPEGSVSTLKIQRTQQEDSAVYLCASSLVNNYEQYFGPGTRLTVT.

The rearrangement links TRBV7-2 to TRBJ1-4; D unclear. Germline lookup yields CDR1 SGHTA and CDR2 FQGNSA. The CDR3 length is 15 residues. Trimming pared 4 bases from V and 3 bases from J, leaving 12 bases between. The CDR3 region is CASSSGGLSNEKLFF. For the CDR3, the DNA is TGTGCCAGCAGCTCCGGCGGGCTTTCTAATGAAAAACTGTTTTTT.

This clone was picked up a small number of times. The V call is TRBV6-1, the J call TRBJ1-2, with D maybe TRBD1 (5 bases). CDR3 size: 13 residues. Germline V CDR1 and CDR2: MNHNS, SASEGT. V lost 8 bases to trimming and J lost 13 bases, with 23 bases between them. The CDR3: CASRMGPSGTCTF. DNA of the CDR3: TGTGCCAGCCGGATGGGGCCCTCAGGAACGTGCACCTTC.

The chain uses TRBV19 and TRBJ1-1; no clear D. Germline CDR1 LNHDA, CDR2 SQIVND (reference sequence). V gave up 9 bases and J gave up 3 bases, with 17 bases separating them. This CDR3 is 14 amino acids long. For the CDR3, the DNA is TGTGCCAGCCTCAATCGTCCCTCCTACACTGAAGCTTTCTTT. This encodes CASLNRPSYTEAFF.

The V gene is TRBV7-2, the J gene TRBJ2-1, with D possibly being TRBD1 (5 bases). The CDR3 is 18 residues long. Germline CDR1 and CDR2: SGHTA and FQGNSA. V lost 5 bases and J lost 1, with 21 bases in between. The CDR3 DNA reads TGTGCCAGCAGCCCGTGGAATTTAGCAGCAGGGTCCTACAATGAGCAGTTCTTC. This translates into CASSPWNLAAGSYNEQFF.

The chain has TRBV11-3 and TRBJ2-6; D remains ambiguous. This CDR3 has 15 amino acids. CDR1 SGHNT and CDR2 YENEEA come from the germline V gene. The V and J ends lost 2 bases and 0 bases respectively, with 5 bases between them. CDR3 in amino acids: CASSLSYSGANVLTF. The CDR3 DNA follows: TGTGCCAGCAGCTTATCTTACTCTGGGGCCAACGTCCTGACTTTC.

The chain couples TRBV30 to TRBJ1-2, with D unclear. Germline CDR1 GTSNPN, CDR2 SVGIG (reference sequence). V lost 1 base to trimming and J lost 0 bases, with 9 bases between them. The CDR3 is 14 residues long. The CDR3 DNA reads TGTGCCTGGAGTGCCCAGTTAGCTAACTATGGCTACACCTTC. This translates into CAWSAQLANYGYTF.

The chain couples TRBV5-1 to TRBJ2-5, with 10 bases aligning to TRBD1. The V segment lost 6 bases and the J segment 3 bases; nucleotides outside the gene matches: 5. The CDR3 loop spans 14 amino acids. CDR1 is SGHRS and CDR2 is YFSETQ in the germline V gene. The CDR3 DNA follows: TGCGCCAGCACCGGGACAGGGGCCGAAGAGACCCAGTACTTC. Protein sequence: CASTGTGAEETQYF.

This clone was seen once. The chain employs TRBV30 and TRBJ1-3, with D possibly TRBD1 on 5 matching bases. V lost 5 bases, J lost 3 bases, and 14 bases lay in between. This CDR3 has 14 residues. Germline V gene lookup returns CDR1 GTSNPN and CDR2 SVGIG (reference sequence). The CDR3 DNA reads TGTGCCTGGGGGGACGGTCGGTTTGGAAACACCATATATTTT. Translating it yields CAWGDGRFGNTIYF.

This clone was observed once. The gene calls are TRBV6-5 and TRBJ1-5; D not certain. Trimming removed 2 bases from V and 5 bases from J, with 10 bases in between. CDR1 and CDR2 (germline): MNHEY, SVGAGI. This CDR3 contains 14 residues. CDR3 sequence: CASSYRHADQPQHF. The CDR3 region has the DNA TGTGCCAGCAGTTACCGACATGCAGATCAGCCCCAGCATTTT.

The chain recombines TRBV11-2 with TRBJ1-5; 7 bases agree with TRBD1. CDR3 length: 13 amino acids. CDR1 and CDR2 (germline): SGHAT, FQNNGV. With V trimmed by 3 bases and J by 6 bases, 2 bases remained unmatched. The CDR3 reads CASSLTGLQPQHF. Here the CDR3 DNA reads TGTGCCAGCAGCTTGACAGGGCTTCAGCCCCAGCATTTT.

The genes are TRBV5-5 and TRBJ2-7; no firm D call. The germline gives CDR1 SGHKS, CDR2 YYEKEE (reference sequence). The V end lost 0 bases, the J end lost 4 bases, and 5 bases lay between the germline ends. The CDR3 spans 12 residues. DNA for the CDR3: TGTGCCAGCAGCTTGGGGCGGTACGAGCAGTACTTC. Translating it yields CASSLGRYEQYF. The entire variable domain, with the rest obtained from reference TRBV5-5 and TRBJ2-7, is as follows: DAGVTQSPTHLIKTRGQQVTLRCSPISGHKSVSWYQQVLGQGPQFIFQYYEKEERGRGNFPDRFSARQFPNYSSELNVNALLLGDSALYLCASSLGRYEQYFGPGTRLTVT.

The chain carries TRBV5-1 and TRBJ2-2; D remains unclear. From germline, CDR1 is SGHRS and CDR2 YFSETQ. The CDR3 consists of 14 residues. Trimming left V 4 bases short and J 3 bases short, with 10 bases between. CDR3 loop: CASSLDLDTGELFF. DNA of the CDR3: TGCGCCAGCAGCCTAGACCTTGACACCGGGGAGCTGTTTTTT.

In its sample, this clone was seen once. V is TRBV15 and J is TRBJ2-1; no definite D call. The CDR3 is 14 residues long. The V end lost 8 bases, the J end lost 11 bases, and 22 bases lay between the germline ends. The V gene's germline CDR1 is LNHNV and CDR2 YYDKDF (reference sequence). The CDR3 is CATLRGRTASKQFF. CDR3 coding DNA: TGTGCCACCCTGAGAGGCAGAACCGCCAGTAAGCAGTTCTTC.